What follows describes a single T cell receptor (beta chain). Its antigen is still unknown. The CDR3 runs to 15 residues. CDR1 and CDR2 (germline): MNHEY, SVGAGI. V trimming: 6 bases; J trimming: 3 bases; junction bases outside the gene matches: 6. This sample is part of a study of cytomegalovirus exposure and HLA in healthy donors. Regarding the study as a whole: The study listed roughly 150 cytomegalovirus-associated TCR beta chains.

The PCR used 60 Vbeta and 13 Jbeta primers. Source study methods: Per a later analysis, the number of unique TCR beta chains was around 79 million, of which 9 million to 12 million were shared. The repertoire was sequenced with immunoSEQ multiplex PCR; TCRdb's copy has only in-frame clones and lacks some. For V, J and clone size, that table is used; D and trimming come from the DNA. In the table there are about 140,000 clones, 80% of which are singletons. Material: PBMCs. V gene TRBV6-5 combines with J gene TRBJ2-2, with TRBD1 matching over 8 bases. The TCR comes from a man younger than 40 in good health and CMV-seronegative. CDR3 sequence: CASREQTGDTGELFF. CDR3 coding DNA: TGTGCCAGCAGAGAACAGACAGGGGACACCGGGGAGCTGTTTTTT.